This entry describes one T cell receptor beta chain. What it recognizes is unknown. The data originate from a study of cytomegalovirus exposure and HLA in healthy donors. As for the study in general: The early release's HLA-typed donors yielded 78 million or so unique TCRs.

Study-wide points: It was reportedly the case that the classifier diagnosed cytomegalovirus status with high specificity and sensitivity.

Though probably carrying unrecorded immune exposures, donors were nominally healthy at sampling. The length of the CDR3 is 13 residues. Germline lookup yields CDR1 SGHVS and CDR2 FNYEAQ. V was trimmed by 5 bases and J by 7 bases, leaving 15 bases between them. 13 Jbeta primers and 60 Vbeta primers were used for the PCR. This table comes from immunoSEQ multiplex PCR, and its TCRdb copy is limited to in-frame clones, with some not included. This repertoire shows roughly 150,000 clones, more than 75% found once; its top ten account for about 1.3%. The rearrangement uses TRBV7-6 and TRBJ2-7; possible D gene TRBD1, 6 bases. The clonotype was recovered from a male donor in good health and CMV-seronegative. The sequenced sample was PBMCs. The DNA of the CDR3 is TGTGCCAGCAGCCCTTCCTTGGGGGCGGAGCAGTACTTC. It yields the protein CASSPSLGAEQYF.